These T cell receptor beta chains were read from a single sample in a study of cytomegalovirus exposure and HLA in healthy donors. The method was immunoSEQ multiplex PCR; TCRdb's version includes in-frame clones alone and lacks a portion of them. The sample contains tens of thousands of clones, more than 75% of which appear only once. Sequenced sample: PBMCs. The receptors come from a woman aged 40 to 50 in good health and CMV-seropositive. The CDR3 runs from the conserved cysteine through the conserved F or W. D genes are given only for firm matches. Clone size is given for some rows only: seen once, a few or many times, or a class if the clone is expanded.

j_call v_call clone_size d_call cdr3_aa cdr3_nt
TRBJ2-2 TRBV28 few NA CASISGSGRELFF TGTGCCAGCATCTCAGGCTCAGGGCGGGAGCTGTTTTTT
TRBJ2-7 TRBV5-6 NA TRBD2 CASRLAGTSGGLEYF TGTGCCAGCAGACTCGCCGGGACTAGCGGGGGTTTAGAGTACTTC
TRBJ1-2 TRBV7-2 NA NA CASSLDFRFNYGYTF TGTGCCAGCAGCTTAGATTTCAGATTTAACTATGGCTACACCTTC
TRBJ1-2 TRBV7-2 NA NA CASSLFTENYGYTF TGTGCCAGCAGCTTATTCACAGAAAACTATGGCTACACCTTC
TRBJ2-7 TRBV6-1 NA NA CASSDLDEGEQYF TGTGCCAGCAGTGACTTAGACGAGGGCGAGCAGTACTTC
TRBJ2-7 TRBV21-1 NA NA CASSLGGRFRASYEQYF TGTGCCAGCAGCCTCGGCGGGAGATTTAGGGCCTCCTACGAGCAGTACTTC
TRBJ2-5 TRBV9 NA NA CASSVTGGRETQYF TGTGCCAGCAGCGTAACGGGGGGCCGAGAGACCCAGTACTTC
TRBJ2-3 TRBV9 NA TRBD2 CASRTSGRWGDTQYF TGTGCCAGCAGGACTAGCGGCCGCTGGGGAGATACGCAGTATTTT
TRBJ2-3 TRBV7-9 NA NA CASSPPSAGTDTQYF TGTGCCAGCAGCCCCCCGTCTGCGGGGACAGATACGCAGTATTTT
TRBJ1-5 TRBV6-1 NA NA CASSEARTIQPQHF TGTGCCAGCAGTGAAGCGCGCACCATACAGCCCCAGCATTTT
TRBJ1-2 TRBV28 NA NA CASSSPPEIGYTF TGTGCCAGCAGTTCCCCCCCGGAGATCGGCTACACCTTC
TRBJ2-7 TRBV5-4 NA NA CASSITSIGGREQYF TGTGCCAGCAGCATTACTAGCATCGGGGGGCGCGAGCAGTACTTC
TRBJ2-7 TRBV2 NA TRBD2 CASRRENFMAYEQYF TGTGCCAGCCGGCGGGAGAACTTTATGGCTTACGAGCAGTACTTC
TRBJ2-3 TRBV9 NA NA CASSAGGGPTDTQYF TGTGCCAGCAGCGCGGGGGGCGGCCCCACAGATACGCAGTATTTT
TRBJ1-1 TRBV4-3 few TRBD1 CASSQGTGANTEAFF TGCGCCAGCAGCCAAGGAACAGGGGCGAACACTGAAGCTTTCTTT
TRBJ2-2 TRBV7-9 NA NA CASSLAHFTGSGELFF TGTGCCAGCAGCTTAGCGCACTTTACAGGGTCCGGGGAGCTGTTTTTT
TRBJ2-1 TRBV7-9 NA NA CASSLGRGITYNEQFF TGTGCCAGCAGCTTAGGACGGGGGATTACCTACAATGAGCAGTTCTTC
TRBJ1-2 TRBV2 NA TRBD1 CASSEARGRGVGYTF TGTGCCAGCAGTGAGGCCAGGGGGCGCGGTGTCGGCTACACCTTC
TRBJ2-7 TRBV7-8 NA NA CASSLGTGPYEQYF TGTGCCAGCAGCTTGGGAACAGGGCCCTACGAGCAGTACTTC
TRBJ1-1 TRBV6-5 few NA CASSQQAYLGTEAFF TGTGCCAGCAGCCAACAAGCGTACCTGGGCACTGAAGCTTTCTTT
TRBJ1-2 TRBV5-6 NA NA CASSLAMGPVGRDGYTF TGTGCCAGCAGCTTGGCCATGGGGCCTGTAGGACGCGACGGCTACACCTTC
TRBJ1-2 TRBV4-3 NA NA CASSQGGGGGYGYTF TGCGCCAGCAGCCAAGGCGGGGGTGGCGGCTATGGCTACACCTTC
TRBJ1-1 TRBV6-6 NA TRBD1 CASGTGAANTEAFF TGTGCCAGCGGTACAGGGGCCGCGAACACTGAAGCTTTCTTT
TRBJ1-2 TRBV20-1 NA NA CSAADRTGYTF TGCAGTGCTGCAGACAGAACCGGCTACACCTTC
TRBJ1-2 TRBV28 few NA CASRQDTYGYTF TGTGCCAGCAGACAGGACACCTATGGCTACACCTTC
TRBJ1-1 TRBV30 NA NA CAWSVRGTEAFF TGTGCCTGGAGTGTTCGAGGCACTGAAGCTTTCTTT
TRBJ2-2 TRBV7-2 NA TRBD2 CASSLVAGANTGELFF TGTGCCAGCAGCTTAGTGGCGGGGGCGAACACCGGGGAGCTGTTTTTT
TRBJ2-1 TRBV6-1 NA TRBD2 CASRFSGRANNEQFF TGTGCCAGCAGGTTTAGCGGGAGGGCAAACAATGAGCAGTTCTTC
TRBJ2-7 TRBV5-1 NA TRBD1 CASSLGSPRDRASYEQYF TGCGCCAGCAGCTTGGGGTCCCCCCGGGACAGAGCTTCCTACGAGCAGTACTTC
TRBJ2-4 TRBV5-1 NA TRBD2 CASSTSGGNIQYF TGCGCCAGCAGCACTAGCGGGGGAAACATTCAGTACTTC
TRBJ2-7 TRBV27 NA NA CASSPSRPYEQYF TGTGCCAGCAGTCCGTCGCGGCCCTACGAGCAGTACTTC
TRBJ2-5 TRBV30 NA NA CAWRVQGQETQYF TGTGCCTGGAGAGTCCAGGGGCAGGAGACCCAGTACTTC
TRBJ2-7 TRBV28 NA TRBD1 CASSLDRDGEQYF TGTGCCAGCAGTTTAGACAGGGACGGGGAGCAGTACTTC
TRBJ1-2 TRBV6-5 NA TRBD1 CASSPGGQGAYGYTF TGTGCCAGCAGTCCTGGGGGACAGGGGGCATATGGCTACACCTTC
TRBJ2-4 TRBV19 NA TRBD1 CASSYRDRVSLSNIQYF TGTGCCAGTAGTTACCGGGACAGGGTTTCCCTAAGTAACATTCAGTACTTC
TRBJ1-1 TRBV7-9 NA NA CASSPSRLDRNTEAFF TGTGCCAGCAGCCCCTCCCGCCTAGACAGGAACACTGAAGCTTTCTTT